The rows below give T cell receptor beta chains drawn from one sample of a study of CD8 T cells in ankylosing spondylitis. In TCRdb, the 5' RACE reads were re-called with MiXCR into one record per CDR3 protein. The sample has roughly 90,000 distinct CDR3 sequences; around 8.3% are singletons. Sequences were obtained from blood, either unsorted or a sorted T cell fraction (not recorded which). The receptors derive from a male donor with ankylosing spondylitis. The CDR3 runs from the conserved cysteine through the conserved F or W. A D gene is named only where the DNA matches it firmly. A row's size may be missing; if present it is once, few, many or a size class.

d_gene	abundance	v_gene	j_gene	CDR3aa	CDR3nt
NA	few	TRBV29-1	TRBJ2-1	CSVLGYSYNEQFF	TGCAGCGTCCTGGGGTACTCCTACAATGAGCAGTTCTTC
NA	NA	TRBV12-5	TRBJ2-3	CASGGGLDSTDTQYF	TGTGCTAGTGGAGGGGGGCTCGACAGCACAGATACGCAGTATTTT
NA	NA	TRBV5-4	TRBJ1-1	CASSLGWGAGAEAFF	TGTGCCAGCAGCCTGGGGTGGGGCGCCGGTGCTGAAGCTTTCTTT
NA	NA	TRBV11-1	TRBJ2-1	CASSLDPPSSYNEQFF	TGTGCCAGCAGCTTGGACCCACCGAGCTCCTACAATGAGCAGTTCTTC
NA	NA	TRBV13	TRBJ2-2	CASSFRGSDTGELFF	TGTGCCAGCAGCTTTCGGGGGTCTGACACCGGGGAGCTGTTTTTT
TRBD1	NA	TRBV29-1	TRBJ1-1	CSVDGVQGGKWNTEAFF	TGCAGCGTTGATGGGGTACAGGGGGGGAAATGGAACACTGAAGCTTTCTTT
TRBD1	NA	TRBV3-1	TRBJ2-1	CASSQGIRTGVFQEQFF	TGTGCCAGCAGCCAAGGTATTCGGACAGGCGTCTTCCAGGAGCAGTTCTTC
TRBD1	few	TRBV27	TRBJ1-2	CASSFGTGQYGYTF	TGTGCCAGCAGTTTCGGGACAGGGCAGTATGGCTACACCTTC
NA	many	TRBV20-1	TRBJ2-1	CSARVKTYNEQFF	TGCAGTGCTAGAGTTAAGACTTACAATGAGCAGTTCTTC
NA	few	TRBV4-1	TRBJ1-5	CASSQDRTLSNQPQHF	TGCGCCAGCAGCCAAGATAGAACCCTGAGCAATCAGCCCCAGCATTTT
NA	NA	TRBV7-7	TRBJ2-7	CASSLRETYEQYF	TGTGCCAGCAGCTTGAGGGAAACCTACGAGCAGTACTTC
TRBD1	NA	TRBV27	TRBJ2-7	CASSLGATGPYEQYF	TGTGCCAGCAGTTTGGGCGCGACAGGGCCCTACGAGCAGTACTTC
TRBD1	many	TRBV12-3/TRBV12-4	TRBJ2-2	CASSQFRGQGKGGELFF	TGTGCCAGCAGCCAATTTCGGGGACAGGGAAAAGGCGGGGAGCTGTTTTTT
NA	many	TRBV2	TRBJ1-5	CASSAGFSNQPQHF	TGTGCCAGCAGTGCGGGGTTTAGCAATCAGCCCCAGCATTTT
NA	NA	TRBV14	TRBJ2-1	CASSQERTGKNEQFF	TGTGCCAGCAGCCAAGAACGAACAGGGAAAAATGAGCAGTTCTTC
NA	many	TRBV29-1	TRBJ1-3	CSARRHELSGNTIYF	TGCAGCGCACGTCGACACGAACTTTCGGGAAACACCATATATTTT
NA	few	TRBV6-5	TRBJ2-1	CASSYPGSYNEQFF	TGTGCCAGCAGTTATCCCGGCTCCTACAATGAGCAGTTCTTC
TRBD2	many	TRBV11-2	TRBJ2-3	CASSPTSGLARNTDTQYF	TGTGCCAGCAGCCCGACTTCGGGACTAGCGAGAAACACAGATACGCAGTATTTT
NA	many	TRBV7-8	TRBJ1-1	CASSLKGPEAFF	TGTGCCAGCAGCTTAAAGGGTCCTGAAGCTTTCTTT
NA	NA	TRBV10-2	TRBJ2-3	CASVAGPDTQYF	TGCGCCAGTGTAGCCGGACCAGATACGCAGTATTTT
NA	NA	TRBV4-1	TRBJ2-7	CASSPHSRPSYEQYF	TGCGCCAGCAGCCCTCACAGCCGTCCATCCTACGAGCAGTACTTC
TRBD1	NA	TRBV2	TRBJ1-2	CASSGQDGGGYTF	TGTGCCAGCAGCGGACAGGACGGGGGCGGCTACACCTTC
TRBD1	many	TRBV24-1	TRBJ2-1	CATGQDYNEQFF	TGTGCCACCGGACAGGATTACAATGAGCAGTTCTTC
TRBD1	NA	TRBV27	TRBJ1-5	CASSLTGDLGVQPQHF	TGTGCCAGCAGTCTAACAGGGGACCTAGGGGTACAGCCCCAGCATTTT
NA	many	TRBV24-1	TRBJ2-1	CATSDGPGSPRDEQFF	TGTGCCACCAGTGATGGCCCGGGGTCCCCCCGGGATGAGCAGTTCTTC
TRBD1	many	TRBV20-1	TRBJ2-2	CSAPQGGPAGELFF	TGCAGTGCCCCACAGGGGGGCCCTGCCGGGGAGCTGTTTTTT
NA	NA	TRBV20-1	TRBJ2-3	CSARVGFSTDTQYF	TGCAGTGCTAGAGTCGGGTTTAGCACAGATACGCAGTATTTT
TRBD2	many	TRBV29-1	TRBJ2-1	CSMTSGGEQFF	TGCAGCATGACTAGCGGCGGTGAGCAGTTCTTC
TRBD2	NA	TRBV29-1	TRBJ2-2	CSVYPGGFPGELFF	TGCAGCGTTTATCCGGGAGGTTTCCCCGGGGAGCTGTTTTTT
TRBD2	NA	TRBV7-9	TRBJ2-1	CASSLAGLAGANEQFF	TGTGCCAGCAGCTTAGCGGGCCTAGCGGGAGCCAATGAGCAGTTCTTC
TRBD2	many	TRBV29-1	TRBJ2-3	CSVEAGVGDTQYF	TGCAGCGTTGAGGCGGGAGTGGGAGATACGCAGTATTTT
NA	few	TRBV5-4	TRBJ2-7	CASSLGYSYEQYF	TGTGCCAGCAGCTTGGGGTACTCCTACGAGCAGTACTTC
NA	NA	TRBV7-8	TRBJ2-3	CASSPGAGELTDTQYF	TGTGCCAGCAGCCCAGGGGCGGGTGAACTCACAGATACGCAGTATTTT
TRBD1	NA	TRBV20-1	TRBJ1-1	CSARDRGRRNTEAFF	TGCAGTGCAAGGGACAGGGGGCGGCGGAACACTGAAGCTTTCTTT
NA	NA	TRBV6-1	TRBJ2-7	CASSDFGGAYEQYF	TGTGCCAGCAGTGATTTCGGCGGCGCCTACGAGCAGTACTTC
TRBD2	many	TRBV7-9	TRBJ2-3	CASSFILREGTDTQYF	TGTGCCAGCAGCTTTATCTTGCGGGAGGGCACAGATACGCAGTATTTT
TRBD1	NA	TRBV20-1	TRBJ2-7	CSARSGQRYEQYF	TGCAGTGCTAGATCGGGACAGCGCTACGAGCAGTACTTC
NA	many	TRBV20-1	TRBJ2-5	CSARDPDSQETQYF	TGCAGTGCTAGAGACCCGGACTCGCAAGAGACCCAGTACTTC
TRBD2	NA	TRBV7-8	TRBJ2-1	CASSVLAGGYNEQFF	TGTGCCAGCAGCGTCCTAGCGGGAGGCTACAATGAGCAGTTCTTC
NA	many	TRBV3-1	TRBJ2-1	CASSQDWSSYNEQFF	TGTGCCAGCAGCCAAGATTGGAGCTCCTACAATGAGCAGTTCTTC
TRBD1	NA	TRBV27	TRBJ2-2	CASSLPYRTGDTGELFF	TGTGCCAGCAGTTTGCCCTACCGGACAGGGGACACCGGGGAGCTGTTTTTT
NA	few	TRBV6-1	TRBJ2-3	CASSEETARTDTQYF	TGTGCCAGCAGTGAAGAAACAGCACGCACAGATACGCAGTATTTT
NA	few	TRBV6-5	TRBJ1-6	CASSSPGSNSPLHF	TGTGCCAGCAGTTCACCAGGGTCTAATTCACCCCTCCACTTT
TRBD2	NA	TRBV10-3	TRBJ2-2	CAISESATGGSSGTGELFF	TGTGCCATCAGTGAGTCGGCTACTGGCGGGAGTTCGGGCACCGGGGAGCTGTTTTTT
TRBD1	few	TRBV2	TRBJ2-2	CASSEAEDRANTGELFF	TGTGCCAGCAGTGAAGCGGAGGACAGGGCGAACACCGGGGAGCTGTTTTTT
NA	many	TRBV20-1	TRBJ2-1	CSARAVDSYNEQFF	TGCAGTGCTAGAGCTGTGGACAGTTACAATGAGCAGTTCTTC
NA	NA	TRBV9	TRBJ2-2	CASREHTGELFF	TGTGCCAGCAGGGAACACACCGGGGAGCTGTTTTTT
NA	NA	TRBV11-2	TRBJ1-1	CASSLGGENTEAFF	TGTGCCAGCAGCTTGGGGGGCGAGAACACTGAAGCTTTCTTT
NA	NA	TRBV24-1	TRBJ2-2	CATSDQPGGELFF	TGTGCCACCAGTGATCAGCCGGGCGGGGAGCTGTTTTTT
NA	NA	TRBV9	TRBJ2-3	CASSPRVLGREPDTQYF	TGTGCCAGCAGCCCCCGTGTTTTGGGGAGAGAGCCAGATACGCAGTATTTT
NA	few	TRBV12-3/TRBV12-4	TRBJ2-7	CASSFGESIPSYEQYF	TGTGCCAGCAGTTTCGGGGAATCGATTCCCAGCTACGAGCAGTACTTC
NA	many	TRBV6-1	TRBJ1-1	CASSDTGTEAFF	TGTGCCAGCAGTGACACAGGGACCGAAGCTTTCTTT
NA	few	TRBV6-2/TRBV6-3	TRBJ2-7	CASRTTYEQYF	TGTGCCAGCAGAACCACATACGAGCAGTACTTC
TRBD2	few	TRBV12-3/TRBV12-4	TRBJ2-7	CASSPWTSGSLGGTYEQYF	TGTGCCAGCAGTCCTTGGACTAGCGGGAGTCTGGGGGGGACTTACGAGCAGTACTTC
NA	NA	TRBV12-3/TRBV12-4	TRBJ2-7	CASSLVAARGVDEQYF	TGTGCCAGCAGTTTAGTGGCTGCCAGGGGTGTCGACGAGCAGTACTTC
TRBD2	few	TRBV11-1	TRBJ2-1	CASSLLAEFYNEQFF	TGTGCCAGCAGCTTACTAGCGGAATTCTACAATGAGCAGTTCTTC
NA	many	TRBV4-1	TRBJ2-6	CASSQAGLLSSGANVLTF	TGCGCCAGCAGCCAAGCCGGTCTACTATCTTCTGGGGCCAACGTCCTGACTTTC